These 12 T cell receptor beta chains came from one sample sequenced in a study of cytomegalovirus exposure and HLA in healthy donors. TCRdb's table, derived via immunoSEQ multiplex PCR, lists solely in-frame clones and lacks some. The sample holds about 240,000 clones; approximately 84% are singletons and the top ten take roughly 1.2%. Sequencing used PBMCs. The receptors here all came from a woman between 25 and 40 years old in good health and CMV-seropositive.

This chain uses TRBV19 with TRBJ2-3; tentative D call: TRBD2 (5 bases). V lost 6 bases, J lost 3 bases, and 13 bases lay in between. CDR1 is LNHDA and CDR2 is SQIVND in the germline V gene (reference sequence). This CDR3 spans 14 amino acids. CDR3 in DNA: TGTGCCAGTAGGAGCGGTTTCGGAACAGATACGCAGTATTTT. This gives the protein CASRSGFGTDTQYF.

The V call is TRBV19, the J call TRBJ1-2; a weak D match, TRBD1 (5 bases). The germline gives CDR1 LNHDA, CDR2 SQIVND (reference sequence). This CDR3 has 16 amino acids. V was pared by 5 bases and J by 4 bases, with 20 bases between. This CDR3 reads CASSLPGEAPVYGYTF. In DNA form, the CDR3 reads TGTGCCAGTAGTCTCCCGGGGGAGGCACCTGTCTATGGCTACACCTTC.

This clone showed up just a few times. The gene calls are TRBV19 and TRBJ2-3; no reliable D call. Germline lookup yields CDR1 LNHDA and CDR2 SQIVND (reference sequence). Trimming cost V 7 bases and J 6 bases, with 17 bases left between them. The CDR3 runs 14 residues. The CDR3 region is CASTLGASGDTQYF. The CDR3 DNA reads as TGTGCCAGTACCCTCGGAGCATCCGGGGATACGCAGTATTTT.

V is TRBV29-1 and J is TRBJ2-7, with D perhaps matching TRBD1 (6 bases). Germline V gene lookup returns CDR1 SQVTM and CDR2 ANQGSEA. The CDR3 is made up of 13 amino acids. Trimming stripped 3 bases from V and 0 bases from J, with 9 bases between. This chain's CDR3 is CSVEQGYSYEQYF. CDR3 DNA: TGCAGCGTTGAGCAGGGGTACTCCTACGAGCAGTACTTC.

This rearrangement joins TRBV27 to TRBJ2-2; possible D gene TRBD1, 5 bases. V lost 4 bases, J lost 3 bases, and 21 bases lay in between. This CDR3 region has 18 residues. Germline lookup yields CDR1 MNHEY and CDR2 SMNVEV (reference sequence). CDR3 residues: CASSSLVAGYMDTGELFF. The CDR3 DNA sequence: TGTGCCAGCAGTTCCCTCGTGGCAGGGTATATGGACACCGGGGAGCTGTTTTTT.

The chain carries TRBV25-1 and TRBJ2-7, with D perhaps matching TRBD2 (5 bases). Deletions cut 3 bases from V and 2 bases from J, with 14 bases between. CDR1 and CDR2 from the germline V gene are MGHDK and SYGVNS. The CDR3 spans 15 residues. The DNA of the CDR3 is TGTGCCAGCAGTGATGGGCAGGAGGCAACCTACGAGCAGTACTTC. Translating gives CASSDGQEATYEQYF.

The V gene is TRBV11-3, the J gene TRBJ2-7; D unresolved. Germline assignment: CDR1 SGHNT and CDR2 YENEEA. V lost 0 bases and J 2 bases, leaving 8 bases between the germline ends. This CDR3 comprises 14 residues. This CDR3 is CASSLDSLAYEQYF. The CDR3 DNA reads as TGTGCCAGCAGCTTAGATTCCCTCGCCTACGAGCAGTACTTC.

This clone was counted only a few times. CDR3 protein: CASSPPPEYGYTF. The CDR3 DNA is TGTGCCAGCTCACCCCCGCCGGAGTATGGCTACACCTTC. The V call is TRBV18, the J call TRBJ1-2, with D hard to call. The CDR3 length is 13 residues. Germline CDR1 is KGHSH and CDR2 is LQKENI. The V and J ends lost 3 bases and 5 bases respectively, with 10 bases between them. Supplemented by reference TRBV18 and TRBJ1-2, the full variable domain reads NAGVMQNPRHLVRRRGQEARLRCSPMKGHSHVYWYRQLPEEGLKFMVYLQKENIIDESGMPKERFSAEFPKEGPSILRIQQVVRGDSAAYFCASSPPPEYGYTFGSGTRLTVV.

This chain links TRBV4-1 with TRBJ2-3, with 10 nucleotides matching TRBD2. The trim removed 0 bases at V and 4 bases at J, leaving 13 bases unmatched. CDR3 size: 19 residues. Germline assignment: CDR1 MGHRA and CDR2 YSYEKL. CDR3 sequence (DNA): TGCGCCAGCAGCCAAGATCGGCTAGCGGGAGCAGCCGGCGCAGATACGCAGTATTTT. Translation: CASSQDRLAGAAGADTQYF.

V and J are TRBV18 and TRBJ2-1; tentatively, D is TRBD1 (6 bases). The V and J ends lost 4 bases and 7 bases respectively, with 20 bases between them. Germline CDR1 and CDR2: KGHSH and LQKENI. This CDR3 has 16 residues. CDR3 bases: TGTGCCAGCTCACGGGAGAGCGGAAGGGGGTTAAATGAGCAGTTCTTC. Residues: CASSRESGRGLNEQFF.

This clone came up a few times. The chain is built from TRBV7-3 and TRBJ2-3, with 9 bases aligning to TRBD2. CDR3 size: 15 residues. V gave up 5 bases and J gave up 4 bases; unmatched junction bases: 7. In germline, CDR1 is SGHTA, CDR2 FQGTGA. The CDR3 DNA sequence: TGTGCCAGCAGCCCACTAGCGGGCGGCTCAGATACGCAGTATTTT. Translating gives CASSPLAGGSDTQYF.

V usage is TRBV27 and J usage is TRBJ2-7, with D perhaps matching TRBD2 (6 bases). Deletions cut 3 bases from V and 3 bases from J, with 15 bases between. This CDR3 has 15 residues. Germline V gene sequence: CDR1 MNHEY, CDR2 SMNVEV (reference sequence). The CDR3 loop is CASSFFGGIYYEQYF. CDR3 sequence (DNA): TGTGCCAGCAGTTTCTTTGGCGGGATTTACTACGAGCAGTACTTC.